A single sample is the source of the 11 T cell receptor beta chains below, sequenced in a study of T-cell reconstitution after alpha-beta-depleted transplantation in children. Unique molecular identifiers were incorporated into the prepared TCRbeta library. TCRdb processed the PCR reads anew with MiXCR; each CDR3 protein has one entry. The top ten clones hold 11% to 15% of a sample with about 580,000 distinct CDR3 sequences, roughly 24% of them seen once. Specimen: PBMCs, mostly from graft donor cells, collected 360 days after TCRalphabeta/CD19-depleted stem cell transplant. The receptors stem from a boy under two years old who had a stem cell transplant for acute myeloid leukemia, so the T cells may come from the graft donor.

This clonotype was seen only a few times. This rearrangement joins TRBV28 to TRBJ2-7; D is uncertain. This CDR3 comprises 13 residues. V lost 3 bases and J 7 bases, leaving 13 bases between the germline ends. Germline loops: CDR1 MDHEN, CDR2 SYDVKM. The CDR3 loop reads CASSLQEGEEQYV. The CDR3 coding sequence is TGTGCCAGCAGTTTGCAGGAAGGAGAGGAGCAGTACGTC.

This clonotype was seen a few times. The gene calls are TRBV25-1 and TRBJ1-2; possibly TRBD1 for D (5 bases). This CDR3 region has 11 residues. Germline CDR1 MGHDK, CDR2 SYGVNS. The V end lost 3 bases, the J end lost 14 bases, and 13 bases lay between the germline ends. In DNA, the CDR3 is TGTGCCAGCAGTGATCGGGGGTCGTATACCTTC. Residues: CASSDRGSYTF.

There are a few counts of this clonotype. The CDR3, as DNA: TGTGCCAGCAGGACCCGACAGGGACCCAACTACGAGCAGTACTTC. Translated, it gives CASRTRQGPNYEQYF. V is TRBV12-3 or TRBV12-4 and J is TRBJ2-7; TRBD1 aligns across 7 bases. This CDR3 spans 15 amino acids. The J segment lost 3 bases and the V segment lost 6 bases, leaving 11 bases of the junction unmatched.

This clonotype turned up a few times. The chain combines TRBV20-1 with TRBJ1-1; D gene unclear. The CDR3 length is 13 residues. Germline V gene lookup returns CDR1 DFQATT and CDR2 SNEGSKA (reference sequence). V was cut by 0 bases and J by 5 bases, with 10 bases left in between. CDR3 DNA: TGCAGTGCTAGAGATCCTAGGCGAACTGAAGCTTTCTTT. This codes for CSARDPRRTEAFF.

This chain uses TRBV12-3 or TRBV12-4 with TRBJ2-1, with D unclear. The CDR3 totals 13 residues. Trimming shortened V by 4 bases and J by 7 bases, and 11 bases separated the two germline ends. The CDR3, as DNA: TGTGCCAGCAGTTCCGGCGGTGGGAATGAGCAGTTCTTC. It encodes CASSSGGGNEQFF.

This chain joins TRBV20-1 and TRBJ2-5; TRBD2 matches 8 bases. CDR1 DFQATT and CDR2 SNEGSKA come from the germline V gene (reference sequence). This CDR3 is built from 18 residues. V gave up 0 bases and J gave up 2 bases; unmatched junction bases: 14. Here the CDR3 reads CSARDRVSAGGHQETQYF. Written as DNA, the CDR3 is TGCAGTGCTAGAGATCGGGTGTCGGCGGGGGGTCATCAAGAGACCCAGTACTTC.

The rearrangement links TRBV7-9 to TRBJ2-1; 7 bases match TRBD1. Trimming at V came to 8 bases and at J to 7 bases, leaving 14 bases not matched to a gene. CDR1 SEHNR and CDR2 FQNEAQ come from the germline V gene (reference sequence). This CDR3 is built from 15 residues. CDR3 DNA: TGTGCCAGCTTCACCCACCGGGACAGAAAAAATGAGCAGTTCTTC. Translated, it gives CASFTHRDRKNEQFF.

This clonotype has only a few counts. This chain uses TRBV12-3 or TRBV12-4 with TRBJ1-2; 8 positions agree with TRBD1. The CDR3 runs to 18 residues. With V trimmed by 6 bases and J by 6 bases, 21 bases remained unmatched. CDR3 residues: CASRQAGQGGSSKDGYTF. The CDR3 DNA sequence: TGTGCCAGCAGGCAGGCCGGACAGGGAGGTTCGTCCAAGGATGGCTACACCTTC.

This clonotype has only a few counts. V usage is TRBV6-1 and J usage is TRBJ2-7, with D tentatively TRBD2 (6 bases). CDR1 is MNHNS, CDR2 SASEGT, per germline. The CDR3 is 13 amino acids. V lost 6 bases, J lost 6 bases, and 15 bases lay in between. The CDR3 here is CASRAPGVVEQYV. The CDR3 DNA is TGTGCCAGCAGGGCTCCGGGAGTAGTCGAGCAGTACGTC.

This clonotype was picked up many times. This rearrangement joins TRBV29-1 to TRBJ1-2, with unresolved D. The germline V and J ends were trimmed by 7 bases and 2 bases, with 11 bases remaining between them. This CDR3 has 12 amino acids. Germline V gives CDR1 SQVTM, CDR2 ANQGSEA. CDR3 DNA: TGCAGCGCGGCGGATTCGAACTATGGCTACACCTTC. Its protein is CSAADSNYGYTF.

The V gene is TRBV12-3 or TRBV12-4, the J gene TRBJ1-1, with 8 bases lining up with TRBD1. The CDR3 has 12 residues. The V segment lost 6 bases and the J segment 8 bases; nucleotides outside the gene matches: 5. CDR3 region: CASSWTGREAFF. Written as DNA, the CDR3 is TGTGCCAGCAGCTGGACAGGGAGAGAAGCTTTCTTT.